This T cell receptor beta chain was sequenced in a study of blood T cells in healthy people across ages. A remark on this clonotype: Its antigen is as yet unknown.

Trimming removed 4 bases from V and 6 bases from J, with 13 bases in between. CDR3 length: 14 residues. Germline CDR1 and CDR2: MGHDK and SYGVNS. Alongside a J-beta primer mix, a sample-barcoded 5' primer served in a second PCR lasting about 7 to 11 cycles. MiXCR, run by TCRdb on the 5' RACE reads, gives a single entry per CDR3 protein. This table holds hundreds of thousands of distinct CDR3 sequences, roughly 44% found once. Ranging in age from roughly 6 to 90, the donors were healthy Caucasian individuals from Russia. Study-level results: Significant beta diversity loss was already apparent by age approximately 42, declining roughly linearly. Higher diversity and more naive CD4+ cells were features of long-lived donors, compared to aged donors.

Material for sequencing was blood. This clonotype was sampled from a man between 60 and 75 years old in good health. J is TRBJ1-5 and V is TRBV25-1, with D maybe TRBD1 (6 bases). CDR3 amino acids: CASSATGGGQPQHF. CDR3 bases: TGTGCCAGCAGTGCGACAGGTGGCGGTCAGCCCCAGCATTTT.